This TCR beta chain appears in the sequencing data of a study of T cell changes during pregnancy in multiple sclerosis. Assay used: immunoSEQ multiplex PCR; TCRdb lists only in-frame clones, some missing. The sample contains about 74,000 clones, roughly 90% of which appear only once. Deletions cut 3 bases from V and 2 bases from J, with 12 bases between. CDR1 and CDR2 (germline): SGHRS, YFSETQ. The CDR3 loop spans 15 amino acids. The sequence was obtained from a female donor with multiple sclerosis, enrolled in a pregnancy study. The chain couples TRBV5-1 to TRBJ1-5; D is perhaps TRBD1 (5 bases). The sample consisted of peripheral blood, taken in the third trimester of pregnancy. The CDR3 loop is CASSWGVGGNQPQHF. For the CDR3, the DNA is TGCGCCAGCAGCTGGGGCGTTGGAGGCAATCAGCCCCAGCATTTT.